The clone carrying this TCR beta chain was seen ten or more times. CDR1 is SQVTM and CDR2 is ANQGSEA in the germline V gene. V shed 1 base and J shed 3 bases, with 12 bases lying between them. The CDR3 length is 15 residues. TCRdb used MiXCR to reprocess the RT-PCR reads, holding one entry per CDR3 protein. The table lists about 700,000 distinct CDR3 sequences, over 12% of them singletons. The TCR was taken from a female donor in good health, serving as a healthy control. The material sequenced was memory CD4+ T cells from blood. The rearrangement uses TRBV29-1 and TRBJ2-2; a weak D match, TRBD2 (6 bases). The CDR3 DNA sequence: TGCAGCGTTGAAGTTAGCGGATCCTACACCGGGGAGCTGTTTTTT. The encoded protein is CSVEVSGSYTGELFF.